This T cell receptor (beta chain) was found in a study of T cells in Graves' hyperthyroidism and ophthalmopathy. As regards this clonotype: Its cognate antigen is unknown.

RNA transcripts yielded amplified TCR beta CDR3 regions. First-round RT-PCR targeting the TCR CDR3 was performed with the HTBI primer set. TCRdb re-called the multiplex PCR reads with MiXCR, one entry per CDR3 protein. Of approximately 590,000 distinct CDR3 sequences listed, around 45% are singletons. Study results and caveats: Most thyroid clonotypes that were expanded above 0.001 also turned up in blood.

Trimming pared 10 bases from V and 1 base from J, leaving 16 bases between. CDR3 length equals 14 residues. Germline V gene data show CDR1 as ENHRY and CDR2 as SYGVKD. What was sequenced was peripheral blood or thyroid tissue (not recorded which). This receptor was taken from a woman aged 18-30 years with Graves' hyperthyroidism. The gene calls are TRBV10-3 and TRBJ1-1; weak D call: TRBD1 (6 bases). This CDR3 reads CATLQGARNTEAFF. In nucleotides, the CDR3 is TGTGCCACCCTACAGGGTGCGAGGAACACTGAAGCTTTCTTT.